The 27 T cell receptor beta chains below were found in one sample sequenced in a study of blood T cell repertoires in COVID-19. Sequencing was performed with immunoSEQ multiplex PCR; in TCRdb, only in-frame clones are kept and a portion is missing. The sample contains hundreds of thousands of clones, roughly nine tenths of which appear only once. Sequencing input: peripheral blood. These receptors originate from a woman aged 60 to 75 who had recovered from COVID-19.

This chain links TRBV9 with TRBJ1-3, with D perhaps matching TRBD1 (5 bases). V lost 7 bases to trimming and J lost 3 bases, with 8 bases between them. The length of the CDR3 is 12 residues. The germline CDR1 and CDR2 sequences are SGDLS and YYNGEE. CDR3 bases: TGTGCCAGCGGGGGGAATGGAAACACCATATATTTT. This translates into CASGGNGNTIYF.

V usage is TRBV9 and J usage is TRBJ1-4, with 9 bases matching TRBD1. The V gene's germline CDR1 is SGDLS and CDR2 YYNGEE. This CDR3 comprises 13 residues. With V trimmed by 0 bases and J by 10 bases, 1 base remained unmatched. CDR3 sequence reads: CASSVEQGAKLFF. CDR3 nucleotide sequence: TGTGCCAGCAGCGTAGAACAGGGGGCAAAACTGTTTTTT.

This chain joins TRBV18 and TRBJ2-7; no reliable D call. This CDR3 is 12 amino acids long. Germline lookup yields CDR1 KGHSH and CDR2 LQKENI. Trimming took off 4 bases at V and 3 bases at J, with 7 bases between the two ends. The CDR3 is CASSHDIYEQYF. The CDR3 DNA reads TGTGCCAGCTCACACGACATCTACGAGCAGTACTTC.

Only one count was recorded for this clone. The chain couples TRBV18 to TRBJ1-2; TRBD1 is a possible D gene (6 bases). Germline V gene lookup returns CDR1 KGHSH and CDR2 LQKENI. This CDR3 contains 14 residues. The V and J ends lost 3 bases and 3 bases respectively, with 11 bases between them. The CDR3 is CASSPGAEYYGYTF. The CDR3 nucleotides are TGTGCCAGCTCACCGGGGGCAGAATACTATGGCTACACCTTC.

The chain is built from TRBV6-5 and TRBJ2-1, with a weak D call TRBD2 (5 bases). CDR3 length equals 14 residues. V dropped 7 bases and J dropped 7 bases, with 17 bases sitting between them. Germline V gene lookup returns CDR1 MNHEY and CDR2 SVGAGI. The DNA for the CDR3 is TGTGCCAGCAAAGCGGAACCGGACTCGAATGAGCAGTTCTTC. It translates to CASKAEPDSNEQFF.

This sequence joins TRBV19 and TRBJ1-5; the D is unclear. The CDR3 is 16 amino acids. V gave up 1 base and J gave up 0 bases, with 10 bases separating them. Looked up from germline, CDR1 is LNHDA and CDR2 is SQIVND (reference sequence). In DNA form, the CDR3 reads TGTGCCAGTAGTATAGGGTCAGGTCGTAGCAATCAGCCCCAGCATTTT. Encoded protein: CASSIGSGRSNQPQHF.

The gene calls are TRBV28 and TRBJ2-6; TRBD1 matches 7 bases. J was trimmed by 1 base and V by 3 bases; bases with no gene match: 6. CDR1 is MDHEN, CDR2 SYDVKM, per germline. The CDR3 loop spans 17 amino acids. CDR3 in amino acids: CASSLRQGRSGANVLTF. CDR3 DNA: TGTGCCAGCAGTTTGAGACAGGGACGATCTGGGGCCAACGTCCTGACTTTC.

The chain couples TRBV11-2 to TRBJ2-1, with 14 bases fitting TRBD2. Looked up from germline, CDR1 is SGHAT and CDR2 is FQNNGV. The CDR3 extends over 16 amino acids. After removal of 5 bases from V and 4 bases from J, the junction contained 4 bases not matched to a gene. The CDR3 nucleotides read TGTGCCAGCAGCGCCCGACTAGCGGGGGGGTACAATGAGCAGTTCTTC. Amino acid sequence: CASSARLAGGYNEQFF.

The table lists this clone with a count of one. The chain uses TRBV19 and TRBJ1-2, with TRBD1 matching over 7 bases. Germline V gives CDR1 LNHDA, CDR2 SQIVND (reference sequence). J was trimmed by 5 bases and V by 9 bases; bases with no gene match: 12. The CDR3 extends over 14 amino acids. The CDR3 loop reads CASDKGGPTYGYTF. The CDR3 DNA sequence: TGTGCCAGCGACAAAGGGGGCCCTACTTATGGCTACACCTTC.

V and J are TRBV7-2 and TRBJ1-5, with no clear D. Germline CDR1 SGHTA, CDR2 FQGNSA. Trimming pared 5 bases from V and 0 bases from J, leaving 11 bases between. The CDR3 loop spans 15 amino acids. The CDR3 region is CASSLMGDSNQPQHF. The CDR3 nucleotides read TGTGCCAGCAGCCTGATGGGCGATAGCAATCAGCCCCAGCATTTT.

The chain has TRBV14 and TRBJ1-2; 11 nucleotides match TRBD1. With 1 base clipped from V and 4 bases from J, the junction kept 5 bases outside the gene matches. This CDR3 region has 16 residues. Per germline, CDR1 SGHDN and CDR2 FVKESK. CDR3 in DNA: TGTGCCAGCAGCCAAGCCGGGACAGGGGGAATCTATGGCTACACCTTC. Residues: CASSQAGTGGIYGYTF. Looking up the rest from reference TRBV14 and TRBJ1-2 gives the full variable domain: EAGVTQFPSHSVIEKGQTVTLRCDPISGHDNLYWYRRVMGKEIKFLLHFVKESKQDESGMPNNRFLAERTGGTYSTLKVQPAELEDSGVYFCASSQAGTGGIYGYTFGSGTRLTVV.

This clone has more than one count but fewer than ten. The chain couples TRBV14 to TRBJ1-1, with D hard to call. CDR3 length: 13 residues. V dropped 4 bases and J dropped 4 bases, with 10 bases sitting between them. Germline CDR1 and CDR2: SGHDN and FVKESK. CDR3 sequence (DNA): TGTGCCAGCAGCCTTCGGTTGAGCACTGAAGCTTTCTTT. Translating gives CASSLRLSTEAFF.

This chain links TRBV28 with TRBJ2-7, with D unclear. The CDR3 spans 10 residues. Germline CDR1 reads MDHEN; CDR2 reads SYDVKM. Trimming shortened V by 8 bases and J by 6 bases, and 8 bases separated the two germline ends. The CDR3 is CASRSAEQYF. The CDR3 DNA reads TGTGCCAGCCGCAGCGCCGAGCAGTACTTC.

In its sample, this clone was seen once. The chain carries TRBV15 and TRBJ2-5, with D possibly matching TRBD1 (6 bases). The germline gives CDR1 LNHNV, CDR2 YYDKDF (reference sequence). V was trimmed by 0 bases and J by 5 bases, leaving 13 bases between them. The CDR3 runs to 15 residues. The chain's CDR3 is CATSRDRGPEETQYF. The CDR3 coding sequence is TGTGCCACCAGCAGAGACAGGGGTCCAGAGGAGACCCAGTACTTC. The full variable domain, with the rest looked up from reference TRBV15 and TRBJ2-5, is DAMVIQNPRYQVTQFGKPVTLSCSQTLNHNVMYWYQQKSSQAPKLLFHYYDKDFNNEADTPDNFQSRRPNTSFCFLDIRSPGLGDTAMYLCATSRDRGPEETQYFGPGTRLLVL.

The CDR3 sequence: CASSQTPGQLLNEQFF. The CDR3 DNA is TGTGCCAGCAGCCAAACCCCGGGACAGCTACTCAATGAGCAGTTCTTC. V is TRBV14 and J is TRBJ2-1, with TRBD1 matching 7 bases. J lost 6 bases, V lost 2 bases, and 10 bases had no gene match. The V gene's germline CDR1 is SGHDN and CDR2 FVKESK. This CDR3 has 16 amino acids.

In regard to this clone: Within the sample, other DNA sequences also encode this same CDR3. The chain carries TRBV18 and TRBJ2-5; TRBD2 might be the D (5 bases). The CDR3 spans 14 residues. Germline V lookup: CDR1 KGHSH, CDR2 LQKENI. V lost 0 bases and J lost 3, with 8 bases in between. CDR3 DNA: TGTGCCAGCTCACCACCTCCGGGGAAAGAGACCCAGTACTTC. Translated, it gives CASSPPPGKETQYF.

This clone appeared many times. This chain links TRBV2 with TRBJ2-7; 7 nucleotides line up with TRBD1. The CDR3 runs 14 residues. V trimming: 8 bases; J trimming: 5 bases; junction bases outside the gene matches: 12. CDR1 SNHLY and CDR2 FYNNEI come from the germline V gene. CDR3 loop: CASDRTGYVDEQYF. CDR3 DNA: TGTGCCAGCGATCGGACAGGATACGTCGACGAGCAGTACTTC.

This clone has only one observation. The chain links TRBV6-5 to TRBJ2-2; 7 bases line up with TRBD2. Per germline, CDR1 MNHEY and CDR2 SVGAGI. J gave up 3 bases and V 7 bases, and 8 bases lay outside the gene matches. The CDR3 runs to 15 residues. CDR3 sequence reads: CASTWGGYDTGELFF. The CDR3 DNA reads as TGTGCCAGCACGTGGGGGGGGTATGACACCGGGGAGCTGTTTTTT.

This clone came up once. CDR3 region: CATSSVGLIKETQYF. In nucleotides, the CDR3 is TGTGCCACCAGCAGTGTTGGACTTATTAAAGAGACCCAGTACTTC. J is TRBJ2-5 and V is TRBV15; D may be TRBD2 (5 bases). The V end lost 3 bases, the J end lost 3 bases, and 14 bases lay between the germline ends. CDR1 and CDR2 (germline): LNHNV, YYDKDF (reference sequence). There are 15 residues in the CDR3.

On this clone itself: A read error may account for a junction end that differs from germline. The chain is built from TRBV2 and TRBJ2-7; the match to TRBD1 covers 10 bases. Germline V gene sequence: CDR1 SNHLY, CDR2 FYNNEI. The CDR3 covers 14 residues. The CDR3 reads CASSVESGTGALPF. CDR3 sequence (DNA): TGTGCCAGCAGTGTGGAGTCTGGGACAGGGGCGCTTCCGTTC.

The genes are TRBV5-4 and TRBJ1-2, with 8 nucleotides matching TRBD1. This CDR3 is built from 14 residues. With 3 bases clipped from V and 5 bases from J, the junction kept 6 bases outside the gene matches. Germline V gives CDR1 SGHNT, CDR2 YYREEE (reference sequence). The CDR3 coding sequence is TGTGCCAGCAGCTCTCCGACAGGGGAGTATGGCTACACCTTC. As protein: CASSSPTGEYGYTF.

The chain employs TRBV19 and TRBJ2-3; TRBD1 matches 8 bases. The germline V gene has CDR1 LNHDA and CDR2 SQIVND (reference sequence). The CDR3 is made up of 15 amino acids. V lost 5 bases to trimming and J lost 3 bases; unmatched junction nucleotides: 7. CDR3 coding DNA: TGTGCCAGTAGTTCAGGGGGCAAGGAAACAGATACGCAGTATTTT. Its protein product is CASSSGGKETDTQYF.

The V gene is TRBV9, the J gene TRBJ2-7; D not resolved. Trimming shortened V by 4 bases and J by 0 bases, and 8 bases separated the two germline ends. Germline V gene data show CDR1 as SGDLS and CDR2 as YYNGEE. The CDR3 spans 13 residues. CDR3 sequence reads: CASSLSSSYEQYF. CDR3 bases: TGTGCCAGCAGCCTGTCTAGCTCCTACGAGCAGTACTTC. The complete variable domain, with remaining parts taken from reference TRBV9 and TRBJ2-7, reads DSGVTQTPKHLITATGQRVTLRCSPRSGDLSVYWYQQSLDQGLQFLIQYYNGEERAKGNILERFSAQQFPDLHSELNLSSLELGDSALYFCASSLSSSYEQYFGPGTRLTVT.

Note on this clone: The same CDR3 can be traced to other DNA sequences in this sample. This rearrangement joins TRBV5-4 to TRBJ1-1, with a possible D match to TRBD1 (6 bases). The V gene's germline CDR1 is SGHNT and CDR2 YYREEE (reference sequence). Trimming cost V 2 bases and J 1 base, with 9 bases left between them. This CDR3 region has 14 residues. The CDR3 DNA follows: TGTGCCAGCAGCTTACGAGGGGGGAACACTGAAGCTTTCTTT. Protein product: CASSLRGGNTEAFF.

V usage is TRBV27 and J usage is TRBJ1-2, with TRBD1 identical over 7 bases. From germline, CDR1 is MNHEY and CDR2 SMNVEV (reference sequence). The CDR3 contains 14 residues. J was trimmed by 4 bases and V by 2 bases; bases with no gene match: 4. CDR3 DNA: TGTGCCAGCAGTTTAGGGACAGCTAGCTATGGCTACACCTTC. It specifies CASSLGTASYGYTF.

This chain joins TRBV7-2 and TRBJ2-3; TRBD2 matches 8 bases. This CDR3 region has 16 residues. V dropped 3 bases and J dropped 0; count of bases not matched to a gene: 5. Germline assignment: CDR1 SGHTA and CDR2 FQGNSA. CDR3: CASSFNSGASTDTQYF. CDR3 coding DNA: TGTGCCAGCAGCTTTAATAGCGGGGCTAGCACAGATACGCAGTATTTT.

CDR3 bases: TGTGCCATCAGTGAGCCCAGCTTGGGGAGCTCCTACGAGCAGTACTTC. It specifies CAISEPSLGSSYEQYF. The chain recombines TRBV10-3 with TRBJ2-7, with D possibly TRBD2 on 5 matching bases. In germline, CDR1 is ENHRY, CDR2 SYGVKD. The CDR3 is 16 residues long. V gave up 2 bases and J gave up 0 bases, with 14 bases separating them.